This TCR beta chain originates from a study of CD8 T cells in Susac syndrome. The RNA, about 0.5 to 1 ug, was put through reverse transcription using random hexamers. TCRdb recomputed calls from the immunoSEQ multiplex PCR reads with MiXCR, one row per CDR3 protein. This sample carries about 300,000 distinct CDR3 sequences, just over 90% of them seen once, and the ten largest clones take approximately 0.065%. The sequencing input was CD4+ T cells from PBMCs. The receptor comes from a human donor with multiple sclerosis.

CDR3: CASSFRQGRMNTEAFF. CDR3 nucleotides: TGTGCCAGCAGCTTTAGACAGGGTCGGATGAACACTGAAGCTTTCTTT. The genes are TRBV7-8 and TRBJ1-1; 7 nucleotides agree with TRBD1. The CDR3 is made up of 16 amino acids. V was pared by 3 bases and J by 0 bases, with 7 bases of the junction left unmatched. Germline CDR1 is SGHVS and CDR2 is FQNEAQ.